This TCR beta chain was captured by sequencing in a study of response to subunit inactivated influenza vaccine. Study-wide results and caveats: The authors suggested that few new T cells are recruited per seasonal influenza vaccination.

Germline V lookup: CDR1 SGHRS, CDR2 YFSETQ. The CDR3 extends over 16 amino acids. V was pared by 3 bases and J by 12 bases, with 14 bases of the junction left unmatched. On this clonotype: What it binds is not known.

TCRdb analysed the RT-PCR reads with MiXCR anew, one entry per CDR3 protein. The profile shows more than 400,000 distinct CDR3 sequences, roughly 9.7% of them singletons. The sample here was PBMCs from blood, taken 45 days after vaccination. The source of this sequence is a man aged 50 to 59 who received an inactivated influenza vaccine. The rearrangement links TRBV5-1 to TRBJ2-3; 12 bases fit TRBD2. The CDR3 bases are TGCGCCAGCAGCTCACTAGCGGGGGGACGCACAGATGCACAGTATTTT. Protein sequence: CASSSLAGGRTDAQYF.